Listed below are T cell receptor beta chains from one sample, sequenced in a study of blood T cell repertoires in COVID-19. TCRdb keeps only in-frame clones here, not all; method: immunoSEQ multiplex PCR. The profile shows a few hundred thousand clones, about 83% of them singletons. Sequenced: PBMCs or T cells enriched from blood (not recorded which). These receptors were collected from a woman aged 45 to 65 who had recovered from COVID-19. CDR3s include the opening cysteine and the closing phenylalanine or tryptophan. Each record gives: J gene, clone size, D gene, V gene, CDR3 protein, CDR3 DNA. A D gene is named only where the DNA matches it firmly. Only some rows state a clone size, as once, few, many or a class for expanded clones.

>TRBJ1-5|-|TRBD1|TRBV7-8
CASSLQTGTVEPQHF
TGTGCCAGCAGCCTACAGACAGGGACTGTCGAGCCCCAGCATTTT
>TRBJ2-7|-|-|TRBV4-3
CASSNEHRASYEQYF
TGCGCCAGCAGCAACGAACACAGGGCCTCCTACGAGCAGTACTTC
>TRBJ2-3|-|TRBD1|TRBV29-1
CSVDGGQVTQYF
TGCAGCGTTGATGGTGGACAGGTTACGCAGTATTTT
>TRBJ1-4|-|-|TRBV7-2
CASSLESGRRVF
TGTGCCAGCAGCTTAGAGTCTGGACGCAGGGTTTTT
>TRBJ2-3|-|TRBD2|TRBV3-1/TRBV3-2
CASSQRQTSGGTDTQYF
TGTGCCAGCAGCCAGCGCCAGACTAGCGGGGGAACAGATACGCAGTATTTT
>TRBJ2-6|-|-|TRBV19
CASSSIGRISGANVLTF
TGTGCCAGTTCATCCATTGGGAGAATCTCTGGGGCCAACGTCCTGACTTTC
>TRBJ2-3|-|-|TRBV2
CASPSLPDTQYF
TGTGCCAGCCCGAGCCTGCCAGATACGCAGTATTTT
>TRBJ2-1|-|TRBD2|TRBV9
CASSETSGGIYEQFF
TGTGCCAGCAGCGAGACTAGCGGGGGAATCTATGAGCAGTTCTTC
>TRBJ2-7|-|-|TRBV18
CASSPFGLYEQYF
TGTGCCAGCTCACCCTTCGGTCTCTACGAGCAGTACTTC
>TRBJ1-2|-|-|TRBV2
CARLYLFGGNYGYTF
TGTGCCAGACTTTACCTTTTCGGGGGGAACTATGGCTACACCTTC
>TRBJ2-5|-|TRBD2|TRBV3-1/TRBV3-2
CASSQGTLAGGFETQYF
TGTGCCAGCAGCCAAGGAACACTAGCGGGGGGATTTGAGACCCAGTACTTC
>TRBJ1-5|-|-|TRBV19
CASTHNGGGSNQPQHF
TGTGCCAGTACCCACAACGGGGGGGGTAGCAATCAGCCCCAGCATTTT
>TRBJ1-6|-|TRBD1|TRBV7-9
CASSSTGNGSPLHF
TGTGCCAGCAGCTCGACAGGGAACGGTTCACCCCTCCACTTT
>TRBJ1-5|-|-|TRBV30
CAWSREIYQPQHF
TGTGCCTGGAGTAGAGAGATCTATCAGCCCCAGCATTTT
>TRBJ2-7|-|TRBD2|TRBV7-9
CASSRGTSVEQYF
TGTGCCAGCAGTAGAGGGACTAGCGTCGAGCAGTACTTC
>TRBJ1-5|-|TRBD1|TRBV27
CASSYVQGSKPQHF
TGTGCCAGCAGTTACGTACAGGGGAGCAAGCCCCAGCATTTT
>TRBJ1-1|-|-|TRBV29-1
CSVGNLMNTEAFF
TGCAGCGTTGGTAACTTAATGAACACTGAAGCTTTCTTT
>TRBJ2-7|few|-|TRBV4-1
CASSQGAVSSYEQYF
TGCGCCAGCAGCCAAGGAGCGGTTAGCTCCTACGAGCAGTACTTC
>TRBJ1-1|-|TRBD1|TRBV5-1
CASSPEGRTGGTEAFF
TGCGCCAGCAGCCCCGAGGGTCGGACAGGGGGCACTGAAGCTTTCTTT
>TRBJ1-6|-|TRBD1|TRBV3-1/TRBV3-2
CASSFRDSHFHF
TGTGCCAGCAGCTTCCGGGACAGCCATTTCCACTTT
>TRBJ2-7|-|TRBD1|TRBV5-6
CASSFRDRVYEQYF
TGTGCCAGCAGCTTCCGGGACAGGGTTTACGAGCAGTACTTC
>TRBJ1-1|-|-|TRBV27
CASSFQQGLYTEAFF
TGTGCCAGCAGTTTTCAACAGGGATTGTACACTGAAGCTTTCTTT
>TRBJ1-5|-|-|TRBV24-1
CATSDSAGVSNQPQHF
TGTGCCACCAGTGATTCAGCGGGAGTCTCCAATCAGCCCCAGCATTTT
>TRBJ2-6|-|-|TRBV7-9
CASSLDAGSGANVLTF
TGTGCCAGCAGCTTAGACGCAGGATCCGGGGCCAACGTCCTGACTTTC
>TRBJ2-7|-|TRBD2|TRBV11-2
CASSLTHSGGPSQYEQYF
TGTGCCAGCAGCTTAACCCATAGCGGGGGGCCTTCCCAGTACGAGCAGTACTTC
>TRBJ2-5|once|-|TRBV6-5
CASSYTGPRETQYF
TGTGCCAGCAGTTACACAGGACCAAGGGAGACCCAGTACTTC
>TRBJ1-5|-|-|TRBV2
CASSRQGGWQPQHF
TGTGCCAGCAGTCGTCAGGGTGGGTGGCAGCCCCAGCATTTT
>TRBJ1-6|few|-|TRBV7-8
CASSVMGQGNSPLHF
TGTGCCAGCAGCGTTATGGGGCAGGGAAATTCACCCCTCCACTTT
>TRBJ1-2|once|TRBD1|TRBV11-2
CASSFRGRGYGYTF
TGTGCCAGCAGCTTTAGGGGGCGAGGCTATGGCTACACCTTC
>TRBJ1-2|-|TRBD1|TRBV18
CASSDRVSDGYTF
TGTGCCAGTTCCGACAGGGTTTCGGACGGCTACACCTTC
>TRBJ1-6|-|-|TRBV5-1
CASSLTGSSYNSPLHF
TGCGCCAGCAGCTTGACAGGGAGCTCCTATAATTCACCCCTCCACTTT
>TRBJ1-2|few|-|TRBV30
CAQQDLANYGYTF
TGTGCTCAACAGGATTTAGCTAACTATGGCTACACCTTC
>TRBJ1-2|many|TRBD1|TRBV6-1
CASSESGRGNGYTF
TGTGCCAGCAGTGAATCTGGCAGGGGGAATGGCTACACCTTC